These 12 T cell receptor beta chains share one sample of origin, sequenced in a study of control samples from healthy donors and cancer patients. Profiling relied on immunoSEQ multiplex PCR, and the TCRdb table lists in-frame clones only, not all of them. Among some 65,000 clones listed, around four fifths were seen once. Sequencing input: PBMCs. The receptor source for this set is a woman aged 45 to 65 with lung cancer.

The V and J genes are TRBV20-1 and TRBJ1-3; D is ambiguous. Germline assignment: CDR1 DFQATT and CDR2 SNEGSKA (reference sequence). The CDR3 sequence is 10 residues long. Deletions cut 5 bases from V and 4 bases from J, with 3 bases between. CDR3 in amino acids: CSALGNTIYF. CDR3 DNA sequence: TGCAGTGCTCTCGGAAACACCATATATTTT.

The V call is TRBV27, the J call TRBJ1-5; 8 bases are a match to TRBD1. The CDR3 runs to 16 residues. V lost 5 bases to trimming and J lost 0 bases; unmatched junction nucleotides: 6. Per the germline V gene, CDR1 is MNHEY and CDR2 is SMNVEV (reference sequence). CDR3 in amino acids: CASSRTGPYSNQPQHF. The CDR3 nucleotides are TGTGCCAGCAGTCGGACAGGGCCTTATAGCAATCAGCCCCAGCATTTT.

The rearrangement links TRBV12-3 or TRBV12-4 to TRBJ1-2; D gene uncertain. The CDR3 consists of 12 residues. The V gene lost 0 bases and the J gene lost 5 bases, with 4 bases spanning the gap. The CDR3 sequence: CASSLAGYGYTF. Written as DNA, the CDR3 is TGTGCCAGCAGTTTAGCCGGGTATGGCTACACCTTC.

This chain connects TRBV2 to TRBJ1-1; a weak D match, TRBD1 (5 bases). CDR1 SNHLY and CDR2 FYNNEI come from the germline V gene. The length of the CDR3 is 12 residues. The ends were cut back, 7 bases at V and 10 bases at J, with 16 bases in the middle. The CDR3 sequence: CASIEGGGGAFF. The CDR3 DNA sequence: TGTGCCAGCATCGAGGGTGGGGGGGGAGCTTTCTTT. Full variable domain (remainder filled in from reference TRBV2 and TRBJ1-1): EPEVTQTPSHQVTQMGQEVILRCVPISNHLYFYWYRQILGQKVEFLVSFYNNEISEKSEIFDDQFSVERPDGSNFTLKIRSTKLEDSAMYFCASIEGGGGAFFGQGTRLTVV.

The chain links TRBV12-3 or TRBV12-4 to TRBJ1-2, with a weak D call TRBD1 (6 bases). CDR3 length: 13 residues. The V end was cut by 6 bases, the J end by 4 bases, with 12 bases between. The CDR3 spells CASSPNRVYGYTF. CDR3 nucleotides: TGTGCCAGCAGCCCAAACAGGGTCTATGGCTACACCTTC.

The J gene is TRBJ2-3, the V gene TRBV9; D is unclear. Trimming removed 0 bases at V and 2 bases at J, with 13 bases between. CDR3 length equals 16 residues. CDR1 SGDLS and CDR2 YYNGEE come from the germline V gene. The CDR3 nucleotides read TGTGCCAGCAGCGTAGGGGGTTTAGCCCTCACAGATACGCAGTATTTT. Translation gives CASSVGGLALTDTQYF.

The CDR3 nucleotides read TGTGCCAGCAGTTCCGTGGCCGAGCAGTACTTC. Encoded protein: CASSSVAEQYF. The genes are TRBV6-2 or TRBV6-3 and TRBJ2-7, with unresolved D. CDR3 length: 11 amino acids. Trimming removed 4 bases at V and 6 bases at J, with 7 bases between. Germline V gene sequence: CDR1 MNHEY, CDR2 SVGEGT.

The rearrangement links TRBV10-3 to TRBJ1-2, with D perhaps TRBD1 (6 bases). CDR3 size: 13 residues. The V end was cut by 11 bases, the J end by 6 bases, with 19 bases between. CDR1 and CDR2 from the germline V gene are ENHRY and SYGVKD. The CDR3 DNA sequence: TGTGCCTCCTCCGCCGGGGACACCGATGGCTACACCTTC. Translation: CASSAGDTDGYTF.

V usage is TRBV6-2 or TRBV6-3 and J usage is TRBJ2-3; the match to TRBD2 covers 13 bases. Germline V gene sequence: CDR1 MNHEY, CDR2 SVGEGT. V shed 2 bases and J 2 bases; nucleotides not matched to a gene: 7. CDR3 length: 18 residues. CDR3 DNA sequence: TGTGCCAGCAGTTACCGGACTGGGACTAGCGGGGTCACAGATACGCAGTATTTT. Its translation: CASSYRTGTSGVTDTQYF.

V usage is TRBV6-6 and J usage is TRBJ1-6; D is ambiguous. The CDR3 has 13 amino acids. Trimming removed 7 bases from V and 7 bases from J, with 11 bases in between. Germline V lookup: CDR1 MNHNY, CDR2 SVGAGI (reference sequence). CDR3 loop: CASKTLPNSPLHF. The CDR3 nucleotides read TGTGCCAGCAAGACCCTCCCAAATTCACCCCTCCACTTT.

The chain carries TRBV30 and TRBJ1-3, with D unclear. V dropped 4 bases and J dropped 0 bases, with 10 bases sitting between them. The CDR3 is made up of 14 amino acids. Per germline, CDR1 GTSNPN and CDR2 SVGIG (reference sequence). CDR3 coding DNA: TGTGCCTGGATCGAGGGCGGCTCTGGAAACACCATATATTTT. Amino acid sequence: CAWIEGGSGNTIYF. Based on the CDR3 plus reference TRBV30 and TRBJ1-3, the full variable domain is SQTIHQWPATLVQPVGSPLSLECTVEGTSNPNLYWYRQAAGRGLQLLFYSVGIGQISSEVPQNLSASRPQDRQFILSSKKLLLSDSGFYLCAWIEGGSGNTIYFGEGSWLTVV.

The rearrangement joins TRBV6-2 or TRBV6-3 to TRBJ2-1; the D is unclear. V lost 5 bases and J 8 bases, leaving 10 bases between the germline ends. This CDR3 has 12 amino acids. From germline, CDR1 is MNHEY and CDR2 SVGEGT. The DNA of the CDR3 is TGTGCCAGCAGTAAACGACAAGATGAGCAGTTCTTC. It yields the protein CASSKRQDEQFF.